These 26 T cell receptor beta chains came from one sample sequenced in a study of tumor-infiltrating lymphocytes in glioblastoma multiforme. TCRB libraries came from RNA via three nested multiplex PCR rounds. TCRdb independently ran MiXCR on the multiplex PCR reads; one entry per CDR3 protein. Of about 11,000 distinct CDR3 sequences detected, roughly 70% appear once; the ten largest clones hold about 40%. The sample consisted of brain tumor tissue. The receptors shown here come from a male donor with glioblastoma.

A word on this clonotype: The junction shows a germline mismatch at one end, possibly a read error. This rearrangement joins TRBV11-2 to TRBJ1-1; D remains ambiguous. Germline V gene sequence: CDR1 SGHAT, CDR2 FQNNGV. The CDR3 loop spans 13 amino acids. For the CDR3, the DNA is TGTGCCGGCAGCGCCTATGAGCGCACTGAGGCTCTCTTT. This codes for CAGSAYERTEALF.

In the case of this clonotype: As the CDR3 is not closed by the conserved phenylalanine or tryptophan, this likely results from a read error. The chain employs TRBV6-5 and TRBJ2-3; the D is unclear. The CDR3 has 11 residues. Looked up from germline, CDR1 is MNHEY and CDR2 is SVGAGI. The CDR3 reads CVSTYGDTQYL. The CDR3 bases are TGTGTCAGCACCTACGGGGATACGCAGTATTTG.

This sequence joins TRBV2 and TRBJ2-7; weak D call: TRBD2 (5 bases). The CDR3 extends over 12 amino acids. CDR1 SNHLY and CDR2 FYNNEI come from the germline V gene. Deletions cut 9 bases from V and 3 bases from J, with 12 bases between. CDR3 sequence reads: CASLASNYEQYF. The DNA for the CDR3 is TGTGCCAGTTTAGCGTCCAACTACGAGCAGTACTTC.

With respect to this clonotype: Without the conserved terminal phenylalanine or tryptophan, this CDR3 likely stems from a read error. The chain carries TRBV4-2 and TRBJ2-3; TRBD2 aligns across 11 bases. Germline lookup yields CDR1 LGHNA and CDR2 YNFKEQ. The CDR3 is 18 residues long. The CDR3 reads CTSSQGSGRARGTDTQYY. The CDR3 DNA reads as TGTACCAGCAGCCAAGGTAGCGGGAGGGCGCGAGGCACAGATACGCAGTATTAT.

This clonotype has just one count. The chain has TRBV6-2 or TRBV6-3 and TRBJ2-7; a weak D match, TRBD2 (6 bases). The CDR3 contains 12 residues. V lost 8 bases and J 1 base, leaving 9 bases between the germline ends. In germline, CDR1 is MNHEY, CDR2 SVGEGT. This chain's CDR3 is CASLAGSYEQYF. As DNA, the CDR3 is TGTGCCAGCTTGGCGGGATCCTACGAGCAGTACTTC.

About this clonotype: A much larger clone differs by one base, so this may be a read error. This sequence joins TRBV5-1 and TRBJ2-1; 8 nucleotides align to TRBD1. V was clipped by 4 bases and J by 12 bases; unmatched bases: 9. The germline V gene encodes CDR1 SGHRS and CDR2 YFSETQ. The CDR3 runs 13 residues. The CDR3 is CASSVWTGNRQFF. The CDR3 coding sequence is TGCGCCAGCAGCGTATGGACAGGGAATAGGCAGTTCTTC.

About this clonotype: A read error may be the cause here, since a much bigger clone is one base away. The rearrangement joins TRBV28 to TRBJ2-3; weak D call: TRBD2 (7 bases). The length of the CDR3 is 13 residues. CDR1 and CDR2 (germline): MDHEN, SYDVKM. Here the CDR3 reads CAISLGGADTQYF. CDR3 DNA sequence: TGTGCCATCAGTTTAGGGGGGGCAGATACGCAGTATTTT.

This clonotype was recorded many times. The chain is built from TRBV7-6 and TRBJ1-1; a weak D match, TRBD1 (5 bases). V lost 5 bases, J lost 3 bases, and 16 bases lay in between. Germline CDR1 and CDR2: SGHVS and FNYEAQ. CDR3 length equals 15 residues. The CDR3, as DNA: TGTGCCAGCAGCCCGGGGCCAGCCGTGCACACTGAAGCTTTCTTT. Its translation is CASSPGPAVHTEAFF.

As concerns this clonotype: This may be a read error: a much more frequent sequence differs by one nucleotide. This chain joins TRBV7-3 and TRBJ2-3; unclear D gene. CDR1 is SGHTA, CDR2 FQGTGA, per germline. Trimming removed 5 bases at V and 5 bases at J, with 11 bases between. CDR3 length equals 13 residues. The chain's CDR3 is CASSLDKVDTQYF. The CDR3 DNA sequence: TGTGCCAGCAGCCTTGACAAAGTAGATACGCAGTATTTT.

Concerning this clonotype itself: At one of its ends the junction is not consistent with the germline gene, which may arise from a read error. This chain joins TRBV29-1 and TRBJ2-7; D remains ambiguous. In germline, CDR1 is SQVTM, CDR2 ANQGSEA. This CDR3 region has 12 residues. Here the CDR3 DNA reads TGCGGCGTTGAAGGGAATCGATACGAGCAGTACTTC. Its translation: CGVEGNRYEQYF.

This clonotype showed up just once. The chain carries TRBV6-5 and TRBJ2-1, with D possibly matching TRBD2 (6 bases). Germline lookup yields CDR1 MNHEY and CDR2 SVGAGI. Between the trimmed V and J ends, which lost 6 bases and 9 bases, there was a span of 21 bases. CDR3 size: 15 residues. The CDR3 coding sequence is TGTGCCAGCAGCAACGGCCGGGGAGGAGCCACTGAGCAGTTCTTC. This encodes CASSNGRGGATEQFF.

The rearrangement links TRBV29-1 to TRBJ1-6, with 9 bases matching TRBD1. V trimming: 7 bases; J trimming: 10 bases; junction bases outside the gene matches: 8. This CDR3 region has 13 residues. The V gene's germline CDR1 is SQVTM and CDR2 ANQGSEA. The chain's CDR3 is CSGARDRVSPLHF. In nucleotides, the CDR3 is TGCAGCGGTGCCAGGGACAGGGTATCACCCCTCCACTTT.

Judged by abundance, this clonotype is medium-sized. The chain links TRBV12-3 or TRBV12-4 to TRBJ2-3; 9 bases are a match to TRBD2. V was pared by 5 bases and J by 2 bases, with 5 bases of the junction left unmatched. The CDR3 consists of 15 residues. For the CDR3, the DNA is TGTGCCAGCAGTCCCATAGCGGGAGTCACAGATACGCAGTATTTT. This sequence encodes CASSPIAGVTDTQYF.

The chain employs TRBV11-2 and TRBJ2-7, with 9 bases aligning to TRBD1. J lost 4 bases, V lost 6 bases, and 4 bases had no gene match. Germline V CDR1 and CDR2: SGHAT, FQNNGV. This CDR3 is 13 amino acids long. The CDR3 DNA follows: TGTGCCAGCAGGACAGGGGGTGGTTACGAGCAGTACTTC. Its translation: CASRTGGGYEQYF.

About this clonotype itself: Since no conserved phenylalanine or tryptophan closes the CDR3, a read error is the likely cause. DNA of the CDR3: TGTGCCAGCAGTACCACAGGGGATCAGGGCTACACCCCC. This sequence encodes CASSTTGDQGYTP. V and J are TRBV6-5 and TRBJ1-2; 7 nucleotides agree with TRBD1. Trimming took 5 bases from V and 8 from J; bases not matched to a gene: 8. This CDR3 contains 13 residues. Looked up from germline, CDR1 is MNHEY and CDR2 is SVGAGI.

The gene calls are TRBV20-1 and TRBJ1-4, with a tentative D call TRBD1 (5 bases). Germline-derived CDR1 and CDR2 are DFQATT and SNEGSKA (reference sequence). Deletions cut 8 bases from V and 5 bases from J, with 15 bases between. This CDR3 contains 13 residues. The CDR3 DNA sequence: TGCAGTCCCCGGGGGACGTCAAATGAAAAACTGTTTTTT. Amino acids: CSPRGTSNEKLFF.

The V and J genes are TRBV11-2 and TRBJ2-1, with D perhaps matching TRBD2 (5 bases). V was shortened by 4 bases and J by 13 bases, with 26 bases between the two germline ends. The CDR3 length is 16 residues. The germline gives CDR1 SGHAT, CDR2 FQNNGV. The CDR3 DNA sequence: TGTGCCAGCAGCTACCGGGATAGGAGCTCCTACATTGAACAGTTCTTC. It encodes CASSYRDRSSYIEQFF.

V gene TRBV20-1 combines with J gene TRBJ2-1; possible D gene TRBD1, 5 bases. In germline, CDR1 is DFQATT, CDR2 SNEGSKA (reference sequence). CDR3 length: 14 amino acids. The V end was cut by 0 bases, the J end by 16 bases, with 22 bases between. DNA of the CDR3: TGCAGTGCTAGAGATGAGGCAGGGCTGTATAAGCGATTCTTC. This codes for CSARDEAGLYKRFF.

This clonotype was found a few times. Since a much larger clone is just one base distant, this may be a read error. The chain employs TRBV5-1 and TRBJ1-1, with 7 bases identical to TRBD1. Trimming cost V 3 bases and J 4 bases; bases outside gene matches: 6. The CDR3 length is 14 residues. CDR1 is SGHRS and CDR2 is YFSETQ in the germline V gene. The CDR3 nucleotides are TGCGCCAGCAGCTCGGTTTCAGGGGGCACTGAAGCTTTCTTT. It encodes CASSSVSGGTEAFF.

Ten or more counts support this clonotype. The chain is built from TRBV28 and TRBJ2-1, with TRBD1 identical over 10 bases. The V and J ends lost 5 bases and 10 bases, in that order; junction bases with no gene match: 14. The length of the CDR3 is 16 residues. Germline lookup yields CDR1 MDHEN and CDR2 SYDVKM. This chain's CDR3 is CASSQSDRGLTREQFF. In DNA form, the CDR3 reads TGTGCCAGCAGTCAATCCGACAGGGGGCTTACACGCGAGCAGTTCTTC.

This clonotype counts as large. V and J are TRBV5-6 and TRBJ2-5, with no clear D. The CDR3 covers 13 residues. Trimming took off 0 bases at V and 3 bases at J, with 6 bases between the two ends. CDR1 and CDR2 (germline): SGHDT, YYEEEE. The DNA of the CDR3 is TGTGCCAGCAGCTTGGAGGAAGAAGAGACCCAGTACTTC. Its protein product is CASSLEEEETQYF.

This rearrangement joins TRBV29-1 to TRBJ2-5, with 12 bases matching TRBD2. J lost 5 bases, V lost 6 bases, and 10 bases had no gene match. There are 15 residues in the CDR3. Germline assignment: CDR1 SQVTM and CDR2 ANQGSEA. The CDR3 here is CSVEPTSGGLETQYF. The CDR3 nucleotides are TGCAGCGTAGAACCGACTAGCGGGGGTTTGGAGACCCAGTACTTC.

Points on this clonotype: With a much larger clone just one base away, this may be a read error. The chain uses TRBV6-1 and TRBJ2-1; D remains unclear. Germline V gene sequence: CDR1 MNHNS, CDR2 SASEGT. Trimming removed 0 bases at V and 5 bases at J, with 11 bases between. The length of the CDR3 is 15 residues. The CDR3 spells CASSEAGLDHNEQFF. In DNA form, the CDR3 reads TGTGCCAGCAGTGAAGCGGGATTGGACCACAATGAGCAGTTCTTC.

This clonotype was seen once. A junction end diverges from the germline sequence, so it may reflect a read error. The chain combines TRBV11-2 with TRBJ1-5, with D possibly TRBD1 on 5 matching bases. From germline, CDR1 is SGHAT and CDR2 FQNNGV. The CDR3 has 15 amino acids. For the CDR3, the DNA is TGTGCAAGCAACTTAGATCTAGGAGGGGATCAGCCCCAGCATTTT. It is translated as CASNLDLGGDQPQHF.

Remarks on this clonotype: Sequence at one end of the junction differs from germline and may be a read error. V and J are TRBV20-1 and TRBJ1-3, with D unresolved. This CDR3 is 17 amino acids long. CDR1 is DFQATT and CDR2 is SNEGSKA in the germline V gene (reference sequence). The CDR3 DNA reads as TGCAGTGCCCGCGGGCGTCTGGGAGCTCCCTCTGGAGACACCATATATTTT. Its protein is CSARGRLGAPSGDTIYF.

The rearrangement uses TRBV4-1 and TRBJ1-1, with D possibly being TRBD1 (6 bases). V dropped 3 bases and J dropped 4 bases, with 18 bases sitting between them. This CDR3 is built from 16 residues. CDR1 is MGHRA and CDR2 is YSYEKL in the germline V gene. CDR3 loop: CASSQTGTGIVTEAFF. DNA of the CDR3: TGCGCCAGCAGCCAGACCGGTACAGGGATTGTCACTGAAGCTTTCTTT.